This T cell receptor (beta chain) came from a study of identical twins. Whole-study results and caveats: With abundant cord blood beta clonotypes, insertions were fewer; memory repertoires showed no such pattern. Those out-of-frame alpha sequences shared by twins showed an excess of low generation probability. Zero-insertion analyses were open to partial confounding by invariant MAIT and iNKT cells.

Unique molecular identifiers were present on the cDNA, which also gained a universal primer site by template switching. One entry per CDR3 protein, called by TCRdb with MiXCR from the 5' RACE reads. The sample holds approximately 670,000 distinct CDR3 sequences; 6% to 6.5% are singletons and the top ten take roughly 1.8%. The germline gives CDR1 LNHNV, CDR2 YYDKDF (reference sequence). The CDR3 covers 13 residues. The V and J ends lost 7 bases and 8 bases respectively, with 15 bases between them. In this sample, this clonotype turned up many times. The antigen remains undetermined. The genes are TRBV15 and TRBJ2-1; TRBD2 is a possible D gene (6 bases). The clonotype was recovered from a man aged 18 to 29 in good health. The sequenced material came from naive T cells sorted from blood. As DNA, the CDR3 is TGTGCCACCAATTTAGGAGGGTTCGATGAGCAGTTCTTC. This sequence encodes CATNLGGFDEQFF.